Listed here are 12 T cell receptor beta chains from one sample, sequenced in a study of cytomegalovirus exposure and HLA in healthy donors. A multiplex PCR was run with 60 Vbeta primers and 13 Jbeta primers. Using immunoSEQ multiplex PCR, the repertoire was profiled, and TCRdb retains in-frame clones only, with some absent. The sample consists of 60,000 to 70,000 clones, around 77% of them appearing once. Specimen: PBMCs. These TCRs come from a man aged 50-59 years in good health and CMV-seronegative.

V and J are TRBV7-2 and TRBJ2-1; TRBD2 matches at 7 bases. V shed 10 bases and J 9 bases; nucleotides not matched to a gene: 15. This CDR3 is 14 amino acids long. The germline CDR1 and CDR2 sequences are SGHTA and FQGNSA. The CDR3 loop reads CAMKQWEGSFEQFF. CDR3 in DNA: TGTGCCATGAAACAGTGGGAGGGCTCTTTTGAGCAGTTCTTC.

The chain recombines TRBV14 with TRBJ1-1, with 8 bases aligning to TRBD1. The CDR3 runs to 15 residues. The V segment lost 0 bases and the J segment 4 bases; nucleotides outside the gene matches: 4. Per germline, CDR1 SGHDN and CDR2 FVKESK. The CDR3 DNA is TGTGCCAGCAGCCAAGACACAGGGGGGATCACTGAAGCTTTCTTT. Translated: CASSQDTGGITEAFF.

This chain uses TRBV9 with TRBJ1-5; the match to TRBD1 covers 7 bases. Per the germline V gene, CDR1 is SGDLS and CDR2 is YYNGEE. With 0 bases clipped from V and 4 bases from J, the junction kept 1 base outside the gene matches. This CDR3 is 14 amino acids long. Written as DNA, the CDR3 is TGTGCCAGCAGCGTAGGGGACAGAAATCAGCCCCAGCATTTT. Protein product: CASSVGDRNQPQHF.

The chain links TRBV6-1 to TRBJ2-1; 8 positions agree with TRBD2. The V segment lost 8 bases and the J segment 2 bases; nucleotides outside the gene matches: 8. The CDR3 totals 15 residues. Germline-derived CDR1 and CDR2 are MNHNS and SASEGT. The CDR3 is CASFYRGGAYNEQFF. CDR3 bases: TGTGCCAGCTTTTACCGGGGGGGTGCCTACAATGAGCAGTTCTTC.

This chain connects TRBV11-2 to TRBJ1-4; TRBD1 might be the D (6 bases). In germline, CDR1 is SGHAT, CDR2 FQNNGV. The CDR3 loop spans 16 amino acids. V lost 1 base, J lost 5 bases, and 14 bases lay in between. CDR3 residues: CASSLGQQGANEKLFF. The CDR3 DNA reads TGTGCCAGCAGCTTAGGCCAACAGGGAGCGAATGAAAAACTGTTTTTT.

This rearrangement joins TRBV11-2 to TRBJ2-3; 12 bases agree with TRBD2. CDR1 is SGHAT and CDR2 is FQNNGV in the germline V gene. The CDR3 is 16 residues long. Trimming took 6 bases from V and 4 from J; bases not matched to a gene: 8. This chain's CDR3 is CASRRRLAGVPDTQYF. CDR3 in DNA: TGTGCCAGCAGGCGACGACTAGCGGGAGTGCCAGATACGCAGTATTTT.

This chain uses TRBV5-4 with TRBJ2-5; a possible D gene is TRBD1 (6 bases). The germline V gene encodes CDR1 SGHNT and CDR2 YYREEE (reference sequence). This CDR3 comprises 16 residues. Trimming removed 4 bases at V and 5 bases at J, with 21 bases between. The CDR3 protein is CASSPHIQGVGETQYF. Here the CDR3 DNA reads TGTGCCAGCAGCCCCCACATACAGGGTGTTGGGGAGACCCAGTACTTC.

The chain links TRBV6-1 to TRBJ2-3; D gene ambiguous. With 8 bases removed from V and 4 bases from J, the gap between germline ends came to 7 bases. Per germline, CDR1 MNHNS and CDR2 SASEGT. CDR3 length equals 11 residues. The CDR3 DNA follows: TGTGCCAGCTCTCCCGCAGATACGCAGTATTTT. It encodes CASSPADTQYF.

The chain has TRBV29-1 and TRBJ2-4; D remains ambiguous. The V gene lost 6 bases and the J gene lost 0 bases, with 12 bases spanning the gap. CDR3 length equals 14 residues. The germline V gene encodes CDR1 SQVTM and CDR2 ANQGSEA. The CDR3 DNA follows: TGCAGCGTGGCCTCCGCCATAGCCAAAAACATTCAGTACTTC. As protein: CSVASAIAKNIQYF.

The chain joins TRBV7-2 to TRBJ2-2; D not certain. The CDR3 contains 13 residues. Germline values: CDR1 SGHTA, CDR2 FQGNSA. Between the trimmed V and J ends, which lost 3 bases and 2 bases, there was a span of 4 bases. CDR3 in amino acids: CASSFSNTGELFF. CDR3 in DNA: TGTGCCAGCAGCTTCTCTAACACCGGGGAGCTGTTTTTT.

This clone has more than one count but fewer than ten. The chain uses TRBV6-6 and TRBJ2-7; unclear D gene. V was shortened by 0 bases and J by 4 bases, with 7 bases between the two germline ends. Looked up from germline, CDR1 is MNHNY and CDR2 is SVGAGI (reference sequence). CDR3 length: 13 amino acids. CDR3 region: CASSYSFLYEQYF. In DNA, the CDR3 is TGTGCCAGCAGTTACTCGTTTCTATACGAGCAGTACTTC.

The rearrangement uses TRBV28 and TRBJ2-1; perhaps TRBD1 as D (5 bases). The CDR3 has 14 residues. Germline V gives CDR1 MDHEN, CDR2 SYDVKM. Trimming left V 2 bases short and J 0 bases short, with 5 bases between. The CDR3 spells CASSLGHSYNEQFF. CDR3 DNA: TGTGCCAGCAGTTTAGGACACTCCTACAATGAGCAGTTCTTC.